Listed below are T cell receptor beta chains from one sample, sequenced in a study of blood T cell repertoires in COVID-19. TCRdb's table, derived via immunoSEQ multiplex PCR, lists solely in-frame clones and lacks some. The sample records nearly 95,000 clones, about 90% being singletons. Input material: peripheral blood. All receptors derive from a human donor with active COVID-19. The donor label of this sample is uncertain. The CDR3 runs from the conserved cysteine through the conserved F or W. The order of the fields is clone size, D gene, V gene, J gene, CDR3 DNA, CDR3 protein. The D gene is left open where the match is weak. Clone size is shown for a subset of rows, as once, few, many or a class of expanded clone.

size: NA; D: TRBD2; V: TRBV18; J: TRBJ2-3; DNA: TGTGCCAGCTCACCCCAGCGGGGGAGCACAGATACGCAGTATTTT; CDR3: CASSPQRGSTDTQYF
size: NA; D: NA; V: TRBV25-1; J: TRBJ2-2; DNA: TGTGCCAGCAGTGCCCTGGGTTGGGTGGAGACCGGGGAGCTGTTTTTT; CDR3: CASSALGWVETGELFF
size: once; D: TRBD2; V: TRBV29-1; J: TRBJ2-4; DNA: TGCAGCGTTTATGGGAGGGATACCAAAAACATTCAGTACTTC; CDR3: CSVYGRDTKNIQYF
size: NA; D: TRBD1; V: TRBV7-6; J: TRBJ2-7; DNA: TGTGCCAGCAGTAGGGACAGGGCATCCTACGAGCAGTACTTC; CDR3: CASSRDRASYEQYF
size: NA; D: TRBD2; V: TRBV11-2; J: TRBJ2-1; DNA: TGTGCCAGCAGCTTAGGGCGCGGGGGGGCCGTTTTTCAGTTCTTC; CDR3: CASSLGRGGAVFQFF
size: NA; D: NA; V: TRBV5-1; J: TRBJ2-5; DNA: TGCGCCAGCAGGTCCGGAGAGACCCAGTACTTC; CDR3: CASRSGETQYF
size: NA; D: TRBD2; V: TRBV9; J: TRBJ2-3; DNA: TGTGCCAGCAGCGTACTAGCGGGGGGGCCAAATACGCAGTATTTT; CDR3: CASSVLAGGPNTQYF
size: NA; D: TRBD2; V: TRBV29-1; J: TRBJ2-5; DNA: TGCAGCGTTGAAGGGTCTCGGGGGGTAAAAGAGACCCAGTACTTC; CDR3: CSVEGSRGVKETQYF
size: NA; D: TRBD1; V: TRBV10-1; J: TRBJ2-1; DNA: TGCGCCAGCAGTGAGTCCTTCAGGGGGAGCGAGCAGTTCTTC; CDR3: CASSESFRGSEQFF
size: NA; D: NA; V: TRBV5-1; J: TRBJ2-5; DNA: TGCGCCAGCAGTTCCGGAACCGGGATGGCTATCCAAGAGACCCAGTACTTC; CDR3: CASSSGTGMAIQETQYF